The 17 T cell receptor beta chains listed next were all sequenced from one sample in a study of cytomegalovirus exposure and HLA in healthy donors. Amplification used 60 Vbeta primers and 13 Jbeta primers. Clones were read by immunoSEQ multiplex PCR, and TCRdb kept only the in-frame ones, dropping some. The repertoire consists of some 120,000 clones, with about 81% occurring once and the leading ten covering 9% to 9.5%. The source material was PBMCs. These receptors all stem from a woman aged 45-60 years in good health and CMV-seropositive.

The chain recombines TRBV7-3 with TRBJ2-2; D call uncertain. Germline V gene data show CDR1 as SGHTA and CDR2 as FQGTGA. CDR3 length: 13 residues. The V and J ends lost 5 bases and 4 bases respectively, with 8 bases between them. The CDR3 loop is CASSTVPTGELFF. The CDR3 DNA reads TGTGCCAGCAGCACGGTCCCCACCGGGGAGCTGTTTTTT.

This clone occurred once. The rearrangement links TRBV15 to TRBJ2-2, with no clear D. Germline loops: CDR1 LNHNV, CDR2 YYDKDF (reference sequence). CDR3 length: 18 residues. The V end was cut by 0 bases, the J end by 0 bases, with 14 bases between. The CDR3 region is CATSRESWQSSNTGELFF. The CDR3 coding sequence is TGTGCCACCAGCAGAGAATCCTGGCAGTCCTCGAACACCGGGGAGCTGTTTTTT.

The chain couples TRBV30 to TRBJ2-4; tentatively, D is TRBD1 (6 bases). Germline CDR1 is GTSNPN and CDR2 is SVGIG (reference sequence). Trimming took off 3 bases at V and 6 bases at J, with 9 bases between the two ends. This CDR3 contains 12 residues. CDR3 region: CAWSLQGNIQYF. The CDR3 nucleotides are TGTGCCTGGAGCCTACAGGGAAACATTCAGTACTTC.

J is TRBJ2-7 and V is TRBV5-6, with D uncertain. Trimming took off 0 bases at V and 0 bases at J, with 7 bases between the two ends. Germline V gene sequence: CDR1 SGHDT, CDR2 YYEEEE. The CDR3 is 14 amino acids. The CDR3 protein is CASSLVGNSYEQYF. The CDR3 region has the DNA TGTGCCAGCAGCTTGGTTGGCAACTCCTACGAGCAGTACTTC.

The chain employs TRBV30 and TRBJ2-5; TRBD2 matches 8 bases. The CDR3 runs 15 residues. V trimming: 3 bases; J trimming: 4 bases; junction bases outside the gene matches: 10. The V gene's germline CDR1 is GTSNPN and CDR2 SVGIG (reference sequence). CDR3 DNA sequence: TGTGCCTGGAGCCCCCCTATAGCGGGGTTAGAGACCCAGTACTTC. Its translation: CAWSPPIAGLETQYF. The full variable domain, with the rest looked up from reference TRBV30 and TRBJ2-5, is SQTIHQWPATLVQPVGSPLSLECTVEGTSNPNLYWYRQAAGRGLQLLFYSVGIGQISSEVPQNLSASRPQDRQFILSSKKLLLSDSGFYLCAWSPPIAGLETQYFGPGTRLLVL.

Only a few counts were recorded for this clone. The chain links TRBV7-6 to TRBJ1-2; 8 nucleotides agree with TRBD1. The CDR3 is 18 residues long. CDR1 and CDR2 (germline): SGHVS, FNYEAQ. The J segment lost 0 bases and the V segment lost 6 bases, leaving 15 bases of the junction unmatched. CDR3 bases: TGTGCCAGCAGTTCCGTCCGGGACAGGACTCTTTCTAACTATGGCTACACCTTC. Its translation is CASSSVRDRTLSNYGYTF.

The chain has TRBV7-9 and TRBJ2-5, with 13 bases matching TRBD2. This CDR3 comprises 18 residues. V trimming: 1 base; J trimming: 1 base; junction bases outside the gene matches: 6. Germline loops: CDR1 SEHNR, CDR2 FQNEAQ (reference sequence). The CDR3 protein is CASSLGGRTSGSQETQYF. CDR3 nucleotides: TGTGCCAGCAGCTTAGGGGGCAGGACTAGCGGGAGCCAAGAGACCCAGTACTTC. The whole variable domain, remainder taken from reference TRBV7-9 and TRBJ2-5, is DTGVSQNPRHKITKRGQNVTFRCDPISEHNRLYWYRQTLGQGPEFLTYFQNEAQLEKSRLLSDRFSAERPKGSFSTLEIQRTEQGDSAMYLCASSLGGRTSGSQETQYFGPGTRLLVL.

The count of this clone is one. The chain carries TRBV9 and TRBJ1-1; D not resolved. This CDR3 comprises 14 residues. V was clipped by 2 bases and J by 4 bases, with 12 bases between them. From germline, CDR1 is SGDLS and CDR2 YYNGEE. CDR3: CASSVQWEGTEAFF. Written as DNA, the CDR3 is TGTGCCAGCAGCGTTCAGTGGGAGGGCACTGAAGCTTTCTTT.

J is TRBJ2-3 and V is TRBV15, with D uncertain. Germline-derived CDR1 and CDR2 are LNHNV and YYDKDF (reference sequence). The CDR3 runs to 15 residues. V was trimmed by 0 bases and J by 2 bases, leaving 9 bases between them. Here the CDR3 DNA reads TGTGCCACCAGCAGAGATGGGCGCAACACAGATACGCAGTATTTT. Its translation: CATSRDGRNTDTQYF.

The chain recombines TRBV7-9 with TRBJ2-2; D perhaps matches TRBD1 (5 bases). The V end was cut by 6 bases, the J end by 3 bases, with 11 bases between. Germline CDR1 SEHNR, CDR2 FQNEAQ (reference sequence). CDR3 size: 14 residues. This CDR3 is CASSPGLYTGELFF. CDR3 sequence (DNA): TGTGCCAGCAGTCCAGGGTTGTACACCGGGGAGCTGTTTTTT.

This chain joins TRBV6-1 and TRBJ1-1; 7 bases line up with TRBD1. J was trimmed by 4 bases and V by 7 bases; bases with no gene match: 6. From germline, CDR1 is MNHNS and CDR2 SASEGT. The CDR3 consists of 13 residues. The CDR3 sequence is CASNRDRVTEAFF. Written as DNA, the CDR3 is TGTGCCAGCAACCGAGACAGGGTCACTGAAGCTTTCTTT.

Only one count was recorded for this clone. J is TRBJ1-1 and V is TRBV29-1, with TRBD1 matching over 9 bases. The CDR3 is made up of 12 amino acids. Losses at the gene ends were 6 bases for V and 5 bases for J; bases not matched to a gene: 4. The germline V gene encodes CDR1 SQVTM and CDR2 ANQGSEA. CDR3 bases: TGCAGCGTGGACAGGGGAGAAACTGAAGCTTTCTTT. Its protein product is CSVDRGETEAFF.

This chain uses TRBV4-3 with TRBJ2-7; 9 positions agree with TRBD1. Germline V gene data show CDR1 as LGHNA and CDR2 as YSLEER. The ends lost 0 bases at V and 1 base at J; junction bases unmatched: 13. The CDR3 has 19 residues. The CDR3 reads CASSQDRGTGKEDSYEQYF. The CDR3 DNA is TGCGCCAGCAGCCAAGATAGGGGGACAGGGAAGGAAGATTCCTACGAGCAGTACTTC.

The rearrangement links TRBV5-1 to TRBJ1-1; no clear D. The CDR3 is 14 residues long. V lost 4 bases, J lost 0 bases, and 10 bases lay in between. Germline values: CDR1 SGHRS, CDR2 YFSETQ. CDR3 bases: TGCGCCAGCAGCCCCTTCGGGTTGAACACTGAAGCTTTCTTT. Its protein is CASSPFGLNTEAFF. The variable domain in full, completed from reference TRBV5-1 and TRBJ1-1, reads KAGVTQTPRYLIKTRGQQVTLSCSPISGHRSVSWYQQTPGQGLQFLFEYFSETQRNKGNFPGRFSGRQFSNSRSEMNVSTLELGDSALYLCASSPFGLNTEAFFGQGTRLTVV.

This chain uses TRBV5-4 with TRBJ2-5; tentative D call: TRBD2 (5 bases). The germline V and J ends were trimmed by 5 bases and 5 bases, with 13 bases remaining between them. Germline V CDR1 and CDR2: SGHNT, YYREEE (reference sequence). CDR3 length: 13 residues. The CDR3 sequence: CASSVGLGETQYF. For the CDR3, the DNA is TGTGCCAGCAGTGTTGGACTGGGTGAGACCCAGTACTTC.

This chain links TRBV27 with TRBJ1-4, with a possible D match to TRBD1 (5 bases). The ends were cut back, 5 bases at V and 4 bases at J, with 14 bases in the middle. Per the germline V gene, CDR1 is MNHEY and CDR2 is SMNVEV (reference sequence). The CDR3 covers 15 residues. DNA for the CDR3: TGTGCCAGCAGTACCTCGGGCAGGGATAATGAAAAACTGTTTTTT. Protein sequence: CASSTSGRDNEKLFF.

CDR3 loop: CASSSGLVGDTQYF. CDR3 bases: TGTGCCAGCAGCTCAGGACTAGTGGGGGATACGCAGTATTTT. This chain joins TRBV7-2 and TRBJ2-3; 7 nucleotides align to TRBD2. In germline, CDR1 is SGHTA, CDR2 FQGNSA. The CDR3 length is 14 residues. V lost 4 bases to trimming and J lost 6 bases; unmatched junction nucleotides: 7.